This T cell receptor beta chain was sequenced in a study of T cells in localized non-small cell lung cancer. The repertoire was sequenced with immunoSEQ multiplex PCR; TCRdb's copy has only in-frame clones and lacks some. The table shows around 55,000 clones, with around nine tenths occurring only once. A remark on this clone: The antigen is not known.

The germline V gene has CDR1 SGHRS and CDR2 YFSETQ. The CDR3 sequence is 17 residues long. The V segment lost 3 bases and the J segment 0 bases; nucleotides outside the gene matches: 6. Study-wide findings and caveats: Adjacent uninvolved lung tissue had the highest T cell clonality, exceeding tumor.

V gene TRBV5-1 combines with J gene TRBJ1-5; TRBD1 matches 10 bases. This TCR was recovered from a female donor with stage II lung adenocarcinoma. The sample was PBMCs, taken before any cancer treatment. In nucleotides, the CDR3 is TGCGCCAGCAGCTCGGGACAGGGGCCCTATAGCAATCAGCCCCAGCATTTT. This sequence encodes CASSSGQGPYSNQPQHF.